The source of this TCR beta chain is a study of blood T cell repertoires in COVID-19 (TCRdb year 2020). Regarding the research as a whole: Samples from collaborators originated in the United States, Italy and Spain and spanned both the acute and convalescent phases of COVID-19. Samples came from the ongoing ImmuneRACE study (first 160 participants) plus 1,254 subjects from 6 global collaborators. HLA class I and class II types, where available, came from metadata supplied by the sample provider rather than from assay-based typing. The material from the prospective study consisted of cDNA or gDNA derived from T cells, B-cell-depleted T cells, or PBMCs. The repertoires were released in a freely available public database intended as a resource for research on the immune response to SARS-CoV-2. Nearly every sample came with metadata listing a de-identified subject ID, COVID-19 status, age in years and sex. The dataset comprised deeply sampled blood TCRbeta repertoires from subjects exposed to, actively infected with, or recovered from COVID-19.

Each collaborating institution followed its own protocols to collect whole blood in K2EDTA tubes. Collaborator samples were shipped for TCRbeta analysis as frozen whole blood, isolated PBMCs, or DNA extracted from either sample type. Paper-wide results and their limitations: The quantity of clinical and demographic metadata differed by source and by participant and was supplied without curation.

Concerning this clone: Its antigen is not yet known. The junction shows a germline mismatch at one end, possibly a read error.

From cysteine to phenylalanine, the CDR3 is 15 amino acids long. The kept DNA is CDR3 alone, 45 bases in frame from the first base. Looking up the germline V gene (reference sequence) yields CDR1 SSHAT and CDR2 FNYEAQ. TCRbeta CDR3 regions were amplified from genomic DNA using the immunoSEQ Assay, a bias-controlled multiplex PCR. The original pipeline was this. Within the assay, amplification of reference gene primers was used to estimate how many nucleated cells each sample contained. Sequence reads were collapsed and filtered to measure the absolute abundance of every unique TCRbeta CDR3 rearrangement. For each sample, productive Simpson clonality was calculated by taking the square root of Simpson's diversity index across productive rearrangements. Held by TCRdb, this immuneACCESS table contains in-frame sequences only and omits some clones. Under half of the omission traces to an unresolved V gene where checked; the cause of the rest is unknown. The V and J calls and clone size come from that table; D and trimming were worked out from the DNA. The sample table shows some 150,000 clones, and more than 75% are seen once. The ten largest clones represent roughly 2.5% of the sample.

Sequencing was carried out using peripheral blood. The chain joins TRBV7-7 to TRBJ2-3, with 10 bases aligning to TRBD2. This receptor was taken from a human donor with acute or convalescent COVID-19. The donor label of this sample is uncertain. The nucleotides read TGTGCTAGCAGTCCCGGGACTAGCGTAACAGATACGCAGTATTTT. Its product reads: CASSPGTSVTDTQYF.